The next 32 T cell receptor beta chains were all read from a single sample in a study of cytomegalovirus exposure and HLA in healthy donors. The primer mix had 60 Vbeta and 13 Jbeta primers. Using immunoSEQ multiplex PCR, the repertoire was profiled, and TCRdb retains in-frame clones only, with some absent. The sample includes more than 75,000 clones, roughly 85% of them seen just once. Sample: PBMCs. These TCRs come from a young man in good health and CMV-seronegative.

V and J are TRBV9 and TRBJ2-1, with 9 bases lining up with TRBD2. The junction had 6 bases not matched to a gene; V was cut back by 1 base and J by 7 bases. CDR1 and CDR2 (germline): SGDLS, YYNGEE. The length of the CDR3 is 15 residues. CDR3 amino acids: CASSVYAGGLNEQFF. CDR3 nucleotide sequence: TGTGCCAGCAGCGTATATGCGGGGGGGCTAAATGAGCAGTTCTTC.

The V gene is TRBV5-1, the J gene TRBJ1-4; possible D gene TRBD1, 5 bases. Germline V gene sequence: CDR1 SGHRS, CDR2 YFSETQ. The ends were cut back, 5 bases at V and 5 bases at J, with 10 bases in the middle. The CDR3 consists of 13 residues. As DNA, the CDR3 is TGCGCCAGCAGGGGGCAGGAAAATGAAAAACTGTTTTTT. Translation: CASRGQENEKLFF.

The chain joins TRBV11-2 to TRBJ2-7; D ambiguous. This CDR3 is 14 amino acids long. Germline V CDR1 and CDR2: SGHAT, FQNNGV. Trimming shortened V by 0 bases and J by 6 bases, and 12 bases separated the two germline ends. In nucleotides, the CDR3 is TGTGCCAGCAGCTTAGATCTCAGCGCATCCGAGCAGTACTTC. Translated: CASSLDLSASEQYF.

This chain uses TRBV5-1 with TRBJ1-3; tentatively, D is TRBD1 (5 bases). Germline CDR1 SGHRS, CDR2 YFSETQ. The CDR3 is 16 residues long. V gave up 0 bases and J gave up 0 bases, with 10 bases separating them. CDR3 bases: TGCGCCAGCAGCTTGGGGGGACTGTCCTCTGGAAACACCATATATTTT. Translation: CASSLGGLSSGNTIYF.

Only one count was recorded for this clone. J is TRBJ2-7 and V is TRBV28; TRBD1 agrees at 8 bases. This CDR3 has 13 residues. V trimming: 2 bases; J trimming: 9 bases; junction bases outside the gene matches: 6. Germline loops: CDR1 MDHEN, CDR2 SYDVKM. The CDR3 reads CASSLLAGTGQYF. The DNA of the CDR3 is TGTGCCAGCAGTTTACTAGCAGGGACAGGGCAGTACTTC.

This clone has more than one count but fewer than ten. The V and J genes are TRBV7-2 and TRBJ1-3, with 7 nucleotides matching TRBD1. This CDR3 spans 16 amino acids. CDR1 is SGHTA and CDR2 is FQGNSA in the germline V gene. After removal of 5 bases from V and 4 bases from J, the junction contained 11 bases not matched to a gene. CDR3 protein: CASSREGGFEGNTIYF. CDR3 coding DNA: TGTGCCAGCAGCCGAGAAGGGGGCTTCGAAGGAAACACCATATATTTT.

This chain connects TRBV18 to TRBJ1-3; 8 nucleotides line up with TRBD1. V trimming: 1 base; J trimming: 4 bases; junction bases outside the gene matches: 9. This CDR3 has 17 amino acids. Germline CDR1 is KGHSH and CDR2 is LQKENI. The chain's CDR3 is CASSPRQGQASGNTIYF. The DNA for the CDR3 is TGTGCCAGCTCACCACGACAGGGGCAGGCCAGCGGAAACACCATATATTTT.

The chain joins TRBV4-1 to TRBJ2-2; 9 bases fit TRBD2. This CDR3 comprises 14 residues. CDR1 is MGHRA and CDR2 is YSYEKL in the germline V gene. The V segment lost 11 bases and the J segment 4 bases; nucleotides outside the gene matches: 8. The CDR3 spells CAGSGRPFTGELFF. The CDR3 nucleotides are TGCGCCGGGAGCGGGAGGCCCTTCACCGGGGAGCTGTTTTTT.

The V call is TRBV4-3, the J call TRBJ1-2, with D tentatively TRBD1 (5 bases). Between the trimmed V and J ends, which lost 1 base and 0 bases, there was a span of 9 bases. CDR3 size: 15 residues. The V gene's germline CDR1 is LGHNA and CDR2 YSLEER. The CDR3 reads CASSQVGGTNYGYTF. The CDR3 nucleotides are TGCGCCAGCAGCCAAGTGGGGGGGACTAACTATGGCTACACCTTC.

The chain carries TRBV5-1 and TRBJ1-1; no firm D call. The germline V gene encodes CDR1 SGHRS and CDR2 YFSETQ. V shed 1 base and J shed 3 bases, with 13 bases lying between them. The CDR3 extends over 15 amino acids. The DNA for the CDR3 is TGCGCCAGCAGCTTGAGTCCCGGGGTAGACACTGAAGCTTTCTTT. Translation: CASSLSPGVDTEAFF.

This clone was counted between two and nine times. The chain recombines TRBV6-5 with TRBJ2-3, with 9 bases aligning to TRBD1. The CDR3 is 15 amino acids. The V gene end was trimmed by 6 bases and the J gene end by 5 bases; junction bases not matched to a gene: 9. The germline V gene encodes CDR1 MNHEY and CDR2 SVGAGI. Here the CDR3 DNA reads TGTGCCAGCAGCTTTGGACAGGGGAGGGTAGATACGCAGTATTTT. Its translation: CASSFGQGRVDTQYF.

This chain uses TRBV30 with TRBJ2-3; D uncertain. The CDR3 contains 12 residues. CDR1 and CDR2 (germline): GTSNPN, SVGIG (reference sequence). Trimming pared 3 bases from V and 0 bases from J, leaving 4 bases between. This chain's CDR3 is CAWSSSTDTQYF. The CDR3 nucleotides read TGTGCCTGGAGCAGTAGCACAGATACGCAGTATTTT.

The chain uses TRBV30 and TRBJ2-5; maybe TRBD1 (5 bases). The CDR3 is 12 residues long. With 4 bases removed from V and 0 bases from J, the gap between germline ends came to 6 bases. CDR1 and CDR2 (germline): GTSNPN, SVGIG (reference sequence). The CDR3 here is CAWKGNQETQYF. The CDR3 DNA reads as TGTGCCTGGAAGGGGAACCAAGAGACCCAGTACTTC.

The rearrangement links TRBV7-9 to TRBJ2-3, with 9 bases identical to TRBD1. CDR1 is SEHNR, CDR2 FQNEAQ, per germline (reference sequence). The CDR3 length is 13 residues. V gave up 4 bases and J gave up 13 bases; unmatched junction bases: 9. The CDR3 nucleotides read TGTGCCAGCAGCTCTTCCGGGACAGGGTTGAAGTATTTT. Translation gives CASSSSGTGLKYF. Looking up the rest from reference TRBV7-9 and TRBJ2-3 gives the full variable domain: DTGVSQNPRHKITKRGQNVTFRCDPISEHNRLYWYRQTLGQGPEFLTYFQNEAQLEKSRLLSDRFSAERPKGSFSTLEIQRTEQGDSAMYLCASSSSGTGLKYFGPGTRLTVL.

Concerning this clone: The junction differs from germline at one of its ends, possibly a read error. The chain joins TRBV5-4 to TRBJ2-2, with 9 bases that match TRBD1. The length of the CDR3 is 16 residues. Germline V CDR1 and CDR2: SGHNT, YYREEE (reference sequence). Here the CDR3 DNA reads TGTGCCAGCAGTACCGGGACAGGGACGAACACCGCGGAGCTGTTTTTT. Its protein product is CASSTGTGTNTAELFF.

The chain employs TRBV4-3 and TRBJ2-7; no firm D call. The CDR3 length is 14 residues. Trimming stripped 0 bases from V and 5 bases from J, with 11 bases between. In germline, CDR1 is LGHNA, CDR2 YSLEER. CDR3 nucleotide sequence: TGCGCCAGCAGCCAAGACTCCGGTGAGAACGAGCAGTACTTC. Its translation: CASSQDSGENEQYF.

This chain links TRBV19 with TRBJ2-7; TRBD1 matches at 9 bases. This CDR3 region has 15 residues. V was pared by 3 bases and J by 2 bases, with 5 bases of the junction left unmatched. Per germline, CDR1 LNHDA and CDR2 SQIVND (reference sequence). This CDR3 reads CASSMGTGITYEQYF. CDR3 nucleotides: TGTGCCAGTAGTATGGGGACAGGGATTACCTACGAGCAGTACTTC.

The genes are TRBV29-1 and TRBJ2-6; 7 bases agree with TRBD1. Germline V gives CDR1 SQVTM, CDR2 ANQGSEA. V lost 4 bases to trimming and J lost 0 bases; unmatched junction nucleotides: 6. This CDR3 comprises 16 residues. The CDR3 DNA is TGCAGCGTTGCTATGGGACAGAACTCTGGGGCCAACGTCCTGACTTTC. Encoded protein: CSVAMGQNSGANVLTF.

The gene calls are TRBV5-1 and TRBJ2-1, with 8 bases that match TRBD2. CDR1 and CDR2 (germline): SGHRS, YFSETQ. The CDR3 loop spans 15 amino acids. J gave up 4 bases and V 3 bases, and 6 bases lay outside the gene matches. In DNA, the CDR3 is TGCGCCAGCAGCTCTACTAGCGGACCTTACAATGAGCAGTTCTTC. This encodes CASSSTSGPYNEQFF.

CDR3: CASNPTAGGVPLHF. The CDR3 DNA is TGTGCCAGCAACCCGACAGCCGGTGGGGTTCCCCTCCACTTT. V is TRBV6-1 and J is TRBJ1-6; D is perhaps TRBD1 (5 bases). Germline V gives CDR1 MNHNS, CDR2 SASEGT. This CDR3 region has 14 residues. V was cut by 7 bases and J by 13 bases, with 20 bases left in between.

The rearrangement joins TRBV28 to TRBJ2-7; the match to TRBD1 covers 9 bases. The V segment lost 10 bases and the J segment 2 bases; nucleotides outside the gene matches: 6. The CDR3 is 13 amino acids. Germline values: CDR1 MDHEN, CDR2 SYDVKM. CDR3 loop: CATTRDRAYEQYF. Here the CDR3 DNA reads TGTGCCACCACGCGGGACAGGGCCTACGAGCAGTACTTC.

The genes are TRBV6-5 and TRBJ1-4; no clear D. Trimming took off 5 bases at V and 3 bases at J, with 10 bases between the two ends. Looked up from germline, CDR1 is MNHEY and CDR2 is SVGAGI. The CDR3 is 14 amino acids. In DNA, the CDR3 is TGTGCCAGCAGTCCGGGGAGGGCTAATGAAAAACTGTTTTTT. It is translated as CASSPGRANEKLFF.

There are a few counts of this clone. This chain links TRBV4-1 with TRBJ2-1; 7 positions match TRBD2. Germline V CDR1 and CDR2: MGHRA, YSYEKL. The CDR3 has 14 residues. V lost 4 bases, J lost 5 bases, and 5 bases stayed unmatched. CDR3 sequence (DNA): TGCGCCAGCAGCCGGGGACTAAATGACAATGAGCAGTTCTTC. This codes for CASSRGLNDNEQFF.

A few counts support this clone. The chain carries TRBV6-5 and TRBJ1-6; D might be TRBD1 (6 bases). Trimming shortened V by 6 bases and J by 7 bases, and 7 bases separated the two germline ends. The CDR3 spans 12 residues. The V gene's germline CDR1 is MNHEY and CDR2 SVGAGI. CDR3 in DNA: TGTGCCAGCAGCCAGGGGAATTCACCCCTCCACTTT. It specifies CASSQGNSPLHF.

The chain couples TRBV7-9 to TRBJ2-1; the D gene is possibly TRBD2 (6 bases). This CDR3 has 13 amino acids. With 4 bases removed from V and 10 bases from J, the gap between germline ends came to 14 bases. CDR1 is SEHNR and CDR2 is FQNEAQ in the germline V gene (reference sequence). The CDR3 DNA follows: TGTGCCAGCAGCTCGGGACTCCTCAGGGAGCAGTTCTTC. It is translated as CASSSGLLREQFF.

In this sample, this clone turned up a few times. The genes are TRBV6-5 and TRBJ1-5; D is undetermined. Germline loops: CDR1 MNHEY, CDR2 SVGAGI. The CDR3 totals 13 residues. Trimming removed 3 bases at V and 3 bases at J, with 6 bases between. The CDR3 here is CASSYSNNQPQHF. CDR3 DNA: TGTGCCAGCAGTTATTCCAACAATCAGCCCCAGCATTTT.

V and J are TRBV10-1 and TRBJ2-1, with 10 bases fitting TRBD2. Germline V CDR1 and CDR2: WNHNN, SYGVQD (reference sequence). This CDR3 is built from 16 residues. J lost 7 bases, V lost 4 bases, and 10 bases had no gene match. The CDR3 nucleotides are TGCGCCAGCAGTGGGAGAAGCGGGAGGGCCCGGAATGAGCAGTTCTTC. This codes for CASSGRSGRARNEQFF.

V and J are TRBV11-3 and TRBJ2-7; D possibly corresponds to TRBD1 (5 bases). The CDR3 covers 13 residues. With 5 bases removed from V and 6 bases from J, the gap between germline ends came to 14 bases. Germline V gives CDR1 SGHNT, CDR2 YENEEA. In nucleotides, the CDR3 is TGTGCCAGCAGCCAAGGACAATTCGGCGAGCAGTACTTC. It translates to CASSQGQFGEQYF. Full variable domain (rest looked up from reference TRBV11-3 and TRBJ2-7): EAGVVQSPRYKIIEKKQPVAFWCNPISGHNTLYWYLQNLGQGPELLIRYENEEAVDDSQLPKDRFSAERLKGVDSTLKIQPAELGDSAVYLCASSQGQFGEQYFGPGTRLTVT.

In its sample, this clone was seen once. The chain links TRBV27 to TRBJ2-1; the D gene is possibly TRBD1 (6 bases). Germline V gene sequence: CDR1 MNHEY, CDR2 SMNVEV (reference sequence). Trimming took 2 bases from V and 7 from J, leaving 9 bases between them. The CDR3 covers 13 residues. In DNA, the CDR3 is TGTGCCAGCAGTTTACAGGGGCGGAATGAGCAGTTCTTC. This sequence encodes CASSLQGRNEQFF.

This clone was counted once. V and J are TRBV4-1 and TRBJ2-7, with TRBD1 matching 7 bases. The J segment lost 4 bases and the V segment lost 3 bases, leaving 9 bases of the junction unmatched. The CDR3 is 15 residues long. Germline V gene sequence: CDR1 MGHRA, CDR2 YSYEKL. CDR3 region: CASSQLQGVRYEQYF. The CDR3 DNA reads TGCGCCAGCAGCCAGCTTCAGGGGGTACGATACGAGCAGTACTTC.

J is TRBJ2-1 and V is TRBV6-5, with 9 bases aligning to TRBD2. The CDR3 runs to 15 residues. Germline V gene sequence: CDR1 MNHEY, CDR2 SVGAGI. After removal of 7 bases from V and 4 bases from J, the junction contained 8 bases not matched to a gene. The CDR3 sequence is CASMSGRGGYNEQFF. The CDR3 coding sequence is TGTGCCAGCATGTCGGGGCGGGGGGGATACAATGAGCAGTTCTTC.

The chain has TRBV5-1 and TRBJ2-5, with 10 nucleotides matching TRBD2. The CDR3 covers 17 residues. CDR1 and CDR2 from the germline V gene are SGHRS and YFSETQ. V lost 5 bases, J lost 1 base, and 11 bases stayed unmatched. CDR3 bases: TGCGCCAGCAGGCATGGTGGTAGCGGGGGGCCCCAAGAGACCCAGTACTTC. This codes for CASRHGGSGGPQETQYF.